This T cell receptor (beta chain) was captured in a study of T cells in Graves' hyperthyroidism and ophthalmopathy. Using RNA transcripts as the source, TCR beta CDR3 regions were amplified. An initial round of RT-PCR targeting the TCR CDR3 relied on the HTBI primer set. Each CDR3 protein is one row after TCRdb ran MiXCR on the multiplex PCR reads. Counted here are a few hundred thousand distinct CDR3 sequences, under 15% occurring once; the ten biggest clones make up about a sixth. The CDR3 loop spans 16 amino acids. Losses at the gene ends were 2 bases for V and 6 bases for J; bases not matched to a gene: 10. Per the germline V gene, CDR1 is LGHNA and CDR2 is YNFKEQ. Graves' hyperthyroidism was deemed stable absent ophthalmopathy progression within 18 months. Exclusions: uncontrolled infection, other autoimmune disease, pregnancy, lactation. Diagnoses rested on clinical symptoms, serum thyroxine and TRAb, thyroid ultrasound and orbital computed tomography.

This clonotype was recorded many times. The antigen remains undetermined. Study results and limitations: The majority of expanded thyroid clonotypes above 0.001 also appeared in blood.

This chain connects TRBV4-2 to TRBJ2-7, with 10 bases lining up with TRBD2. This clonotype was obtained from a woman aged 18-35 years with Graves' hyperthyroidism. Sequencing was done on a sample of blood. This CDR3 reads CASSQRPGLAMCEQYF. For the CDR3, the DNA is TGTGCCAGCAGCCAACGTCCGGGACTAGCGATGTGCGAGCAGTACTTC.